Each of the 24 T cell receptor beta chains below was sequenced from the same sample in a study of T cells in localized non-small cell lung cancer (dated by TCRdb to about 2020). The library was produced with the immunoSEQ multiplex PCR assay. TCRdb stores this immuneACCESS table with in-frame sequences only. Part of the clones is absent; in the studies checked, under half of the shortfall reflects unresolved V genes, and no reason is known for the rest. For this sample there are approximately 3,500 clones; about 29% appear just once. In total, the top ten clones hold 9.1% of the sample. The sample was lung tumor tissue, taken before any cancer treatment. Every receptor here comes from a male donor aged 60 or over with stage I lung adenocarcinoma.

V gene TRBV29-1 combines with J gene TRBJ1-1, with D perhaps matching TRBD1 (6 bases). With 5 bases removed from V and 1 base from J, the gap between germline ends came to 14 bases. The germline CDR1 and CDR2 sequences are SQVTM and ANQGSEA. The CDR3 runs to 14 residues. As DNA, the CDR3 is TGCAGCGTTCTCCTGACAGGACAGAACACTGAAGCTTTCTTT. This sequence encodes CSVLLTGQNTEAFF.

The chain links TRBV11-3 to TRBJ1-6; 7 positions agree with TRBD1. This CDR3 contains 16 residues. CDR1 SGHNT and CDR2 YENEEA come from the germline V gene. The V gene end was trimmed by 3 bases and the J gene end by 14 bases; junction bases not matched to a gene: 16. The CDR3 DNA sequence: TGTGCCAGCAGCTTGGCGGGGGGGCAGGGGGGAACCACCCTCCACTTT. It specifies CASSLAGGQGGTTLHF.

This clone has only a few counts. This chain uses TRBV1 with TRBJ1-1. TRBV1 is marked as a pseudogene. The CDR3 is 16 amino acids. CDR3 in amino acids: CASSQDWGSMNTEAFF. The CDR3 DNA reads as TGCGCCAGCAGCCAAGACTGGGGTTCCATGAACACTGAAGCTTTCTTT.

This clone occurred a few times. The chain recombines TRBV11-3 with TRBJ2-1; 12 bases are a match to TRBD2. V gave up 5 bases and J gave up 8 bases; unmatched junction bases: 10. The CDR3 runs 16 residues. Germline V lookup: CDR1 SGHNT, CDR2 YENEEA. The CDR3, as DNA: TGTGCCAGCAGCCAAGGTCAACTAGCGGGAGGCCATGAGCAGTTCTTC. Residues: CASSQGQLAGGHEQFF.

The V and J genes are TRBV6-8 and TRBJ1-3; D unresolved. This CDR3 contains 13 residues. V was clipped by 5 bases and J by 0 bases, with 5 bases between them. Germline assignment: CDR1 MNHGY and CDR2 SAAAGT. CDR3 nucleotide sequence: TGTGCCAGCAGTGTAAACTCTGGAAACACCATATATTTT. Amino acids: CASSVNSGNTIYF.

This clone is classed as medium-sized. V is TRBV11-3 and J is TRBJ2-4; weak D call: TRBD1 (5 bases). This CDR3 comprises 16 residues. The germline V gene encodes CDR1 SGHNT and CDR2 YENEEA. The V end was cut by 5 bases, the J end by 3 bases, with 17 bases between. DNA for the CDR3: TGTGCCAGCAGCCCTCGGACAACGAGAGACAAAAACATTCAGTACTTC. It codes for CASSPRTTRDKNIQYF. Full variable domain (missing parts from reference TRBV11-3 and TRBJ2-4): EAGVVQSPRYKIIEKKQPVAFWCNPISGHNTLYWYLQNLGQGPELLIRYENEEAVDDSQLPKDRFSAERLKGVDSTLKIQPAELGDSAVYLCASSPRTTRDKNIQYFGAGTRLSVL.

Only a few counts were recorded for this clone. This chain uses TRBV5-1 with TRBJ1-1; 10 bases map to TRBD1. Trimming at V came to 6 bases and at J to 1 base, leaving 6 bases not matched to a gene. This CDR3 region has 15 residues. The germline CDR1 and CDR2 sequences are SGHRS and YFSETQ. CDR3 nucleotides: TGCGCCAGCACCCCGACAGGGGGCAAGAACACTGAAGCTTTCTTT. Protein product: CASTPTGGKNTEAFF.

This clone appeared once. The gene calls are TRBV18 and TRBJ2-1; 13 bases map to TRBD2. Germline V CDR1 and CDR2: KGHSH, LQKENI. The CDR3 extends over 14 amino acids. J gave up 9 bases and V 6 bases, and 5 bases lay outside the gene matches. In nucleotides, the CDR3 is TGTGCCAGCTCTCTACTAGCGGGAGGGGGTGAGCAGTTCTTC. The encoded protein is CASSLLAGGGEQFF.

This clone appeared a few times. This CDR3 is CASSFLAGAGELFF. The CDR3, as DNA: TGTGCCAGCAGCTTCCTAGCGGGGGCCGGGGAGCTGTTTTTT. V usage is TRBV11-3 and J usage is TRBJ2-2; TRBD2 agrees at 10 bases. J lost 6 bases, V lost 3 bases, and 1 base had no gene match. From germline, CDR1 is SGHNT and CDR2 YENEEA. The CDR3 spans 14 residues.

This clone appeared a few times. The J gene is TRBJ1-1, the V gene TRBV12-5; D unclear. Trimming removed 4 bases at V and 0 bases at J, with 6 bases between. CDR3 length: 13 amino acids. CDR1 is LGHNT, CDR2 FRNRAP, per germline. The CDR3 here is CASGSGMNTEAFF. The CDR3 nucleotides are TGTGCTAGTGGTTCTGGGATGAACACTGAAGCTTTCTTT. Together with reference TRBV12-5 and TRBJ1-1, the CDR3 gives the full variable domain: DARVTQTPRHKVTEMGQEVTMRCQPILGHNTVFWYRQTMMQGLELLAYFRNRAPLDDSGMPKDRFSAEMPDATLATLKIQPSEPRDSAVYFCASGSGMNTEAFFGQGTRLTVV.

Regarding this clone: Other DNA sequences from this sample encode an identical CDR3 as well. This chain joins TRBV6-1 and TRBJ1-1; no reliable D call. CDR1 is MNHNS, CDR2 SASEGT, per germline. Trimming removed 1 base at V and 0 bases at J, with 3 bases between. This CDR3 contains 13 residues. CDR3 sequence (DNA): TGTGCCAGCAGTGAAGACCTGAACACTGAAGCTTTCTTT. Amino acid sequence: CASSEDLNTEAFF.

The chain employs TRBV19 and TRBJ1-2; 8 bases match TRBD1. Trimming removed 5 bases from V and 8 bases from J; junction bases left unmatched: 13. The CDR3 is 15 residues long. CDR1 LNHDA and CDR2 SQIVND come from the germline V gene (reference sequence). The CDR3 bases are TGTGCCAGTAGTCCTACCCCGGGACAGGTCGGGGGCTACACCTTC. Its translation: CASSPTPGQVGGYTF.

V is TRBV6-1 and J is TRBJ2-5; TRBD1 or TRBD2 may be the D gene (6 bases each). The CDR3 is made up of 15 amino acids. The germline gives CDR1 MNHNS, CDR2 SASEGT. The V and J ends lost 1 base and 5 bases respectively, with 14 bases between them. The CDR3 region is CASSEGVGGWETQYF. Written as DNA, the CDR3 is TGTGCCAGCAGTGAAGGGGTCGGGGGCTGGGAGACCCAGTACTTC.

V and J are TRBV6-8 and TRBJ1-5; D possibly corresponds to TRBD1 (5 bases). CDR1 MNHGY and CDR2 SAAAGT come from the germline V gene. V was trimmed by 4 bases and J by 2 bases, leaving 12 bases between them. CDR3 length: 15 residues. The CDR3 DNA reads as TGTGCCAGCAGTTCCAGGGTGCGGGGCAATCAGCCCCAGCATTTT. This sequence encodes CASSSRVRGNQPQHF.

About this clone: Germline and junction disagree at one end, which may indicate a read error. The CDR3 DNA sequence: TGTGCCATCAGTGTAGAGGGGCAGTCTAATTCACCCCTCCACTTT. Protein: CAISVEGQSNSPLHF. The gene calls are TRBV6-8 and TRBJ1-6, with a tentative D call TRBD1 (5 bases). Germline loops: CDR1 MNHGY, CDR2 SAAAGT. The CDR3 extends over 15 amino acids.

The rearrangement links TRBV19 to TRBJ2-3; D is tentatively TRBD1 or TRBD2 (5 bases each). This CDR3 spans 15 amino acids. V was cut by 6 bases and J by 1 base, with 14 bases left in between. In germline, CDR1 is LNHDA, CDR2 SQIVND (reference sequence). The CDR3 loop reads CASRGDGEGTDTQYF. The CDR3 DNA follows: TGTGCCAGTAGGGGGGACGGTGAAGGCACAGATACGCAGTATTTT.

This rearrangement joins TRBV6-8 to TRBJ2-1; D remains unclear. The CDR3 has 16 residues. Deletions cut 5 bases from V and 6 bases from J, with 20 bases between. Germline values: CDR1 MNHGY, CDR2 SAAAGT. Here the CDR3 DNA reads TGTGCCAGCAGTCCTCCTCCGGGCCAAAACGGCAATGAGCAGTTCTTC. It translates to CASSPPPGQNGNEQFF.

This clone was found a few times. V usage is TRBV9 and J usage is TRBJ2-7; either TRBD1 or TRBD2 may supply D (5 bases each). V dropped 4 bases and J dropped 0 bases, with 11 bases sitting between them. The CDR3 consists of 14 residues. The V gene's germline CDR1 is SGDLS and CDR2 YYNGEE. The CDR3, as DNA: TGTGCCAGCAGCAGGGGAGCCAGCTCCTACGAGCAGTACTTC. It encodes CASSRGASSYEQYF.

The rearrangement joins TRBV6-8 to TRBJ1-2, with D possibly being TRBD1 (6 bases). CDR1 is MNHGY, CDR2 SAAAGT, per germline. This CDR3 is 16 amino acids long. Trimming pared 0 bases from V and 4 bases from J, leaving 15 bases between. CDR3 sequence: CASSYSTGQGPYGYTF. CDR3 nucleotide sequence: TGTGCCAGCAGTTACTCGACAGGCCAGGGACCCTATGGCTACACCTTC.

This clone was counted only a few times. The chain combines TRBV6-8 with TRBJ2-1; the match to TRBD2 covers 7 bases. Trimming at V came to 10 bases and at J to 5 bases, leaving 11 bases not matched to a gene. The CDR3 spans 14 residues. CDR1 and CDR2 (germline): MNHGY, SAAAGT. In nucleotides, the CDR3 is TGTGCCACGACGGTAGGGCTAGCGGACAATGAGCAGTTCTTC. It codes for CATTVGLADNEQFF.

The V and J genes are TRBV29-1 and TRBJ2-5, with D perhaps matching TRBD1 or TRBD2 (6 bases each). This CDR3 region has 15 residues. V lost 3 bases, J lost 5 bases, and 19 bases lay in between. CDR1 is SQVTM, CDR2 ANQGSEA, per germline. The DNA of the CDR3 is TGCAGCGTTGAGCCCCACGGGAGTCAGGGGGAGACCCAGTACTTC. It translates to CSVEPHGSQGETQYF. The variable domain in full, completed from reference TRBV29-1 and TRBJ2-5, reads SAVISQKPSRDICQRGTSLTIQCQVDSQVTMMFWYRQQPGQSLTLIATANQGSEATYESGFVIDKFPISRPNLTFSTLTVSNMSPEDSSIYLCSVEPHGSQGETQYFGPGTRLLVL.

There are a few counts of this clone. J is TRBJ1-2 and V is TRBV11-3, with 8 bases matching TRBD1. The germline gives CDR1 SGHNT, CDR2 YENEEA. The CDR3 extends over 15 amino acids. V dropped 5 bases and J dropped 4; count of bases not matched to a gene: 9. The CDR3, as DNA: TGTGCCAGCAGCCCAAGCAGGGGGCCAGGCTATGGCTACACCTTC. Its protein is CASSPSRGPGYGYTF.

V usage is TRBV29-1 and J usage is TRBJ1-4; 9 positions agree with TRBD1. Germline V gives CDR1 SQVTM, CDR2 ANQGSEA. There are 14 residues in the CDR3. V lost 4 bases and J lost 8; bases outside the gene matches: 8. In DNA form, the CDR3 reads TGCAGCGTTGGCTTGGGACAGGGAAGGGAAAAACTGTTTTTT. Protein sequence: CSVGLGQGREKLFF.

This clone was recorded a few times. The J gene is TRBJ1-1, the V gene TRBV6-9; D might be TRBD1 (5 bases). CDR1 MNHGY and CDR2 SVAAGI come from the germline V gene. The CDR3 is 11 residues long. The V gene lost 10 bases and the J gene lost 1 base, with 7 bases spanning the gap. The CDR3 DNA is TGTGCCATCCAGGGGAACACTGAAGCTTTCTTT. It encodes CAIQGNTEAFF.